Listed below are T cell receptor beta chains from one sample, sequenced in a study of blood T cell repertoires in COVID-19. The data were produced by immunoSEQ multiplex PCR, yet TCRdb's version contains in-frame clones alone and is incomplete. The data hold fewer than 250,000 clones, with 80% to 90% observed a single time. The source material was PBMCs or T cells enriched from blood (not recorded which). These receptors originate from a woman aged 40 to 49 with acute COVID-19. CDR3s include the opening cysteine and the closing phenylalanine or tryptophan. D genes are given only for firm matches. Some rows mark clone size as missing; the rest say once, few, many or name a class of expanded clone.

j_call v_call d_call clone_size cdr3_aa cdr3_nt
TRBJ2-3 TRBV18 - - CASSPPGGSDTQYF TGTGCCAGCTCACCACCCGGGGGATCAGATACGCAGTATTTT
TRBJ2-5 TRBV7-9 - - CASSSGGETQYF TGTGCCAGCAGCTCAGGAGGCGAGACCCAGTACTTC
TRBJ2-1 TRBV18 - - CASSGERQPYNEQFF TGTGCCAGCTCAGGTGAGCGGCAGCCCTACAATGAGCAGTTCTTC
TRBJ1-2 TRBV14 - once CASSKNNYVSSGGYTF TGTGCCAGCAGCAAAAACAATTATGTTTCTTCGGGGGGCTACACCTTC
TRBJ1-1 TRBV7-9 TRBD1 - CASSLTDRADTEAFF TGTGCCAGCAGCCTAACTGACAGGGCTGACACTGAAGCTTTCTTT
TRBJ2-7 TRBV5-1 - - CASSITLDGGEQYF TGCGCCAGCAGCATCACACTAGACGGGGGCGAGCAGTACTTC
TRBJ2-1 TRBV7-8 - - CASSNLPGGQNNEQFF TGTGCCAGCAGCAACCTTCCAGGAGGGCAGAACAATGAGCAGTTCTTC
TRBJ1-2 TRBV19 TRBD1 - CASRSTGSGYGYTF TGTGCCAGTAGGTCGACAGGGAGTGGATATGGCTACACCTTC
TRBJ2-3 TRBV28 - - CASSFTRDTQYF TGTGCCAGCAGTTTCACTCGGGATACGCAGTATTTT
TRBJ1-5 TRBV11-2 - - CASSLGGGNQPQHF TGTGCCAGCAGCTTAGGAGGGGGTAATCAGCCCCAGCATTTT
TRBJ2-7 TRBV5-1 TRBD2 - CASSWEGLSGLNPYEQYF TGCGCCAGCAGCTGGGAGGGTTTATCGGGCCTCAACCCCTACGAGCAGTACTTC
TRBJ2-7 TRBV14 TRBD1 - CASSRTGINEQYF TGTGCCAGCAGCCGGACAGGGATCAACGAGCAGTACTTC
TRBJ1-2 TRBV11-3 TRBD1 - CASSTGGRYGYTF TGTGCCAGCTCCACAGGGGGTCGTTATGGCTACACCTTC
TRBJ1-1 TRBV28 - - CASSPTSNTEAFF TGTGCCAGCAGTCCAACAAGTAACACTGAAGCTTTCTTT
TRBJ1-5 TRBV4-3 - - CASSQDWMIEGPQHF TGCGCCAGCAGCCAAGATTGGATGATAGAGGGGCCCCAGCATTTT
TRBJ2-4 TRBV2 TRBD1 few CASSDPGQGKNIQYF TGTGCCAGCAGTGACCCGGGACAGGGTAAAAACATTCAGTACTTC
TRBJ2-2 TRBV28 - - CASSLSPPGELFF TGTGCCAGCAGCCTTAGCCCTCCCGGGGAGCTGTTTTTT
TRBJ2-3 TRBV6-6 - - CASSNQLRDTQYF TGTGCCAGCAGTAATCAACTGCGAGATACGCAGTATTTT
TRBJ2-1 TRBV5-8 - once CASSLELVSSYNEQFF TGTGCCAGCAGCTTGGAGTTAGTAAGCTCCTACAATGAGCAGTTCTTC
TRBJ1-6 TRBV28 TRBD1 few CASSSNRGRGSPLHF TGTGCCAGCAGTTCAAACAGGGGTAGGGGGTCACCCCTCCACTTT
TRBJ2-5 TRBV14 - - CASSQQYQETQYF TGTGCCAGCAGCCAACAATACCAAGAGACCCAGTACTTC
TRBJ1-3 TRBV11-3 - - CASSFLSGNTIYF TGTGCCAGCAGCTTCCTATCAGGAAACACCATATATTTT
TRBJ2-3 TRBV29-1 - - CSVEGEVSGYTDTQYF TGCAGCGTTGAAGGTGAGGTATCGGGATACACAGATACGCAGTATTTT
TRBJ2-3 TRBV24-1 TRBD2 - CATSDTSGRGTDTQYF TGTGCCACCAGTGATACTAGCGGGAGGGGGACAGATACGCAGTATTTT
TRBJ2-7 TRBV5-1 - - CASSEPTAYEQYF TGCGCCAGCAGCGAGCCGACAGCCTACGAGCAGTACTTC
TRBJ1-2 TRBV5-1 TRBD1 - CASSTGTGGVGYGYTF TGCGCCAGCAGTACCGGGACAGGGGGCGTAGGGTATGGCTACACCTTC
TRBJ1-2 TRBV30 - - CAWSAPGMGYYGYTF TGTGCCTGGAGTGCCCCAGGGATGGGATACTATGGCTACACCTTC
TRBJ2-5 TRBV2 TRBD1 - CASSVETGIRETQYF TGTGCCAGCAGTGTGGAGACAGGGATCCGAGAGACCCAGTACTTC
TRBJ2-2 TRBV5-4 TRBD2 - CASSLGLATNTGELFF TGTGCCAGCAGCTTGGGACTAGCGACGAACACCGGGGAGCTGTTTTTT
TRBJ1-2 TRBV6-6 - - CASSYELYGYTF TGTGCCAGCAGCTACGAACTCTATGGCTACACCTTC
TRBJ1-3 TRBV7-2 - - CASSLGGKSGNTIYF TGTGCCAGCAGCTTAGGAGGGAAATCTGGAAACACCATATATTTT
TRBJ2-5 TRBV15 TRBD2 - CATSRAPGGQETQYF TGTGCCACCAGTCGAGCCCCGGGGGGACAAGAGACCCAGTACTTC
TRBJ2-1 TRBV10-3 - - CAIRSGNEQFF TGTGCCATCAGGAGCGGGAATGAGCAGTTCTTC
TRBJ2-5 TRBV7-3 TRBD2 - CASSLTKAGGGETQYF TGTGCCAGCAGCTTAACGAAAGCGGGAGGGGGTGAGACCCAGTACTTC
TRBJ1-6 TRBV13 - - CASSTRDSRALHF TGTGCCAGCAGCACGAGGGACTCCCGGGCCCTCCACTTT
TRBJ2-7 TRBV11-2 TRBD1 few CASSPGTGGRYEQYF TGTGCCAGCAGCCCGGGGACAGGGGGTCGTTACGAGCAGTACTTC
TRBJ2-2 TRBV7-9 TRBD2 - CASSLKREILSTGELFF TGTGCCAGCAGCTTGAAGCGGGAGATCCTTAGCACCGGGGAGCTGTTTTTT
TRBJ2-2 TRBV5-1 TRBD2 - CASSYGTSGRVDTGELFF TGCGCCAGCAGCTATGGGACTAGCGGGAGGGTCGACACCGGGGAGCTGTTTTTT
TRBJ2-1 TRBV11-2 - - CASRPTGRNNNEQFF TGTGCCAGCAGGCCTACAGGGCGCAACAACAATGAGCAGTTCTTC
TRBJ1-5 TRBV30 - - CAWSVQGNQPQHF TGTGCCTGGAGTGTACAGGGAAATCAGCCCCAGCATTTT
TRBJ2-5 TRBV3-1/TRBV3-2 - - CASTGDSTETQYF TGTGCCAGCACTGGGGACTCCACAGAGACCCAGTACTTC
TRBJ1-1 TRBV11-2 TRBD1 - CASSLRGQGAHTEAFF TGTGCCAGCAGCTTAAGGGGTCAGGGGGCGCACACTGAAGCTTTCTTT
TRBJ2-1 TRBV24-1 TRBD2 - CATSDLRSGRGNEQFF TGTGCCACCAGTGATTTGCGGAGCGGGAGGGGGAATGAGCAGTTCTTC
TRBJ1-1 TRBV9 TRBD1 - CASSVDDRGRTEAFF TGTGCCAGCAGCGTAGATGACAGGGGAAGGACTGAAGCTTTCTTT
TRBJ1-5 TRBV7-8 - once CASSIRENQPQHF TGTGCCAGCAGCATCCGGGAGAATCAGCCCCAGCATTTT
TRBJ2-1 TRBV5-1 - - CASSPRSGTYNEQFF TGCGCCAGCAGCCCTAGAAGCGGAACCTACAATGAGCAGTTCTTC
TRBJ1-5 TRBV18 TRBD1 - CASSETGGGQPQHF TGTGCCAGCTCAGAGACAGGGGGGGGTCAGCCCCAGCATTTT
TRBJ2-7 TRBV6-5 TRBD1 many CASKRTGDFYEQYF TGTGCCAGCAAGAGGACAGGGGACTTCTACGAGCAGTACTTC
TRBJ2-1 TRBV7-9 TRBD2 once CASSSTSGRDNEQFF TGTGCCAGCAGCTCTACTAGCGGGAGAGACAATGAGCAGTTCTTC
TRBJ2-2 TRBV18 TRBD1 - CASSPDRSGELFF TGTGCCAGCTCACCGGACAGGTCCGGGGAGCTGTTTTTT
TRBJ2-1 TRBV9 TRBD2 - CARRSESSGSQRQFF TGTGCCAGGAGAAGCGAGAGTAGCGGGAGTCAACGGCAGTTCTTC
TRBJ1-2 TRBV5-4 - few CASSLELGHNYGYTF TGTGCCAGCAGCTTGGAATTGGGCCATAACTATGGCTACACCTTC
TRBJ1-2 TRBV28 - - CASSSATLAGGYGYTF TGTGCCAGCAGTTCCGCGACACTAGCTGGGGGCTATGGCTACACCTTC
TRBJ1-2 TRBV11-2 TRBD1 - CASSLIVALRQGSNYGYTF TGTGCCAGCAGCTTAATAGTTGCCCTGAGACAGGGCTCTAACTATGGCTACACCTTC
TRBJ2-2 TRBV2 - few CASMLRTGELFF TGTGCCAGCATGTTGCGAACCGGGGAGCTGTTTTTT